This T cell receptor (beta chain) appears in the sequencing data of a study of response to subunit inactivated influenza vaccine. TCRdb reprocessed the RT-PCR reads with MiXCR, giving one entry per CDR3 protein. This table has roughly 550,000 distinct CDR3 sequences, around 25% appearing once. This clonotype occurred a few times. These data also featured in a second study, about T cells expressing NK-cell markers. From that study: TCR beta cDNA was made by 5'RACE template switching with UMIs. Seven sequenced donors out of eight were HCMV-seropositive, one seronegative. The study found these clonotypes also leading the CD3+CD56-NKG2C+ fraction in a handful of donors. Nothing established the HCMV specificity of expanded NKG2C+ T cell clones.

Here the sequenced sample was CD4+ T cells sorted from PBMCs, taken 12 days after vaccination. The sequence derives from a man in his fifties who received an inactivated influenza vaccine.

This CDR3 reads CASFSGTDSYNEQFF. CDR3 sequence (DNA): TGTGCCAGCTTCTCCGGGACAGACTCCTACAATGAGCAGTTCTTC. The chain carries TRBV18 and TRBJ2-1; 7 bases are shared with TRBD1. The ends lost 7 bases at V and 0 bases at J; junction bases unmatched: 6. CDR3 size: 15 residues. CDR1 and CDR2 (germline): KGHSH, LQKENI.